This T cell receptor beta chain comes out of a study of blood T cells in healthy people across ages. Study-level information: Template-switching capture recovered about one barcoded beta molecule per two T cells.

No fewer than 5.5 micrograms of total RNA were isolated from every sample. A sample-barcoded 5' primer and a J-beta primer mix were used in a second PCR of about 6 to 12 cycles. Template switching added a 12-random-nucleotide identifier to every cDNA molecule. MiXCR, applied by TCRdb to the 5' RACE reads, yields one record per CDR3 protein. The profile shows roughly 1,500,000 distinct CDR3 sequences, roughly 45% of them singletons. The CDR3 has 16 amino acids. The ends were cut back, 5 bases at V and 0 bases at J, with 15 bases in the middle. Findings of the study overall: Naive T cell percentage showed a strong correlation with the diversity of TCR beta.

Notes on this clonotype: Its antigen is still unknown.

The sequence derives from a woman in her late teens or twenties in good health. The sample was blood. The V and J genes are TRBV12-3 or TRBV12-4 and TRBJ2-3; D gene unclear. CDR3 amino acids: CASSTVPYPSTDTQYF. The CDR3 bases are TGTGCCAGCAGTACGGTACCCTATCCTAGCACAGATACGCAGTATTTT.